Listed below are T cell receptor beta chains from one sample, sequenced in a study of STAT5B mutations in CD4+ large granular lymphocyte leukemia. Using immunoSEQ multiplex PCR, the repertoire was profiled, and TCRdb retains in-frame clones only, with some absent. The sample records roughly 29,000 clones, 78% being singletons. The specimen was CD4+ T cells from blood buffy coats. These receptors were taken from a human donor in good health. The conserved cysteine and the conserved F or W are not part of the CDR3 here. The size of a clone is reported for some rows only, either as once, few or many, or as a class for expanded clones.

v_gene: TRBV6-5
j_gene: TRBJ2-3
abundance: -
CDR3aa: ASSYSGTSTDTQY

v_gene: TRBV7-2
j_gene: TRBJ2-1
abundance: -
CDR3aa: ASSFAIGEQF

v_gene: TRBV7-8
j_gene: TRBJ2-2
abundance: once
CDR3aa: ASTQMGGSGTGELF

v_gene: TRBV28
j_gene: TRBJ1-6
abundance: -
CDR3aa: ASSKTRSRQGGNSPLH

v_gene: TRBV7-7
j_gene: TRBJ2-2
abundance: few
CDR3aa: ASSEGPNTGELF

v_gene: TRBV5-6
j_gene: TRBJ1-4
abundance: -
CDR3aa: ASSFRINEKLF

v_gene: TRBV6-5
j_gene: TRBJ2-7
abundance: once
CDR3aa: ASSYSIGQGYEQY

v_gene: TRBV5-1
j_gene: TRBJ2-1
abundance: -
CDR3aa: ASSSLVGGSDNEQF

v_gene: TRBV6-5
j_gene: TRBJ2-7
abundance: few
CDR3aa: ASISSSYEQY

v_gene: TRBV18
j_gene: TRBJ2-7
abundance: -
CDR3aa: ASSPVSGARYEQY

v_gene: TRBV18
j_gene: TRBJ1-2
abundance: -
CDR3aa: ASSPPTATNYGYT

v_gene: TRBV6-1
j_gene: TRBJ1-1
abundance: -
CDR3aa: ASSDTMNTEAF

v_gene: TRBV30
j_gene: TRBJ1-2
abundance: -
CDR3aa: AWSVGQLYGYT

v_gene: TRBV7-8
j_gene: TRBJ2-3
abundance: -
CDR3aa: ASSLGRGGTDTQY

v_gene: TRBV5-1
j_gene: TRBJ2-3
abundance: -
CDR3aa: ASRGIGLTDTQY

v_gene: TRBV4-2
j_gene: TRBJ2-5
abundance: -
CDR3aa: ASSPAGEGETQY

v_gene: TRBV30
j_gene: TRBJ1-6
abundance: -
CDR3aa: AWSADRVGNSPLH

v_gene: TRBV5-8
j_gene: TRBJ1-5
abundance: -
CDR3aa: ASSPPGLTRPSNQPQH

v_gene: TRBV2
j_gene: TRBJ1-4
abundance: -
CDR3aa: ASSHREPTNEKLF

v_gene: TRBV29-1
j_gene: TRBJ2-2
abundance: -
CDR3aa: SVEFGNTGELF

v_gene: TRBV4-1
j_gene: TRBJ1-1
abundance: -
CDR3aa: ASSQFSWTGLNEGTEAF

v_gene: TRBV28
j_gene: TRBJ1-2
abundance: -
CDR3aa: ASSSGTSGYT

v_gene: TRBV4-1
j_gene: TRBJ2-5
abundance: -
CDR3aa: ASSQLRLAGGQETQY

v_gene: TRBV30
j_gene: TRBJ1-4
abundance: few
CDR3aa: AWSVFSRVDEKLF

v_gene: TRBV28
j_gene: TRBJ1-5
abundance: -
CDR3aa: ASSWTGEYQPQH

v_gene: TRBV30
j_gene: TRBJ1-5
abundance: -
CDR3aa: AWREQSNQPQH

v_gene: TRBV28
j_gene: TRBJ2-7
abundance: -
CDR3aa: ASSLGDGISYEQY

v_gene: TRBV28
j_gene: TRBJ2-7
abundance: -
CDR3aa: ASSFSSPYEQY

v_gene: TRBV29-1
j_gene: TRBJ1-4
abundance: -
CDR3aa: SVEDYTSTNEKLF

v_gene: TRBV18
j_gene: TRBJ2-7
abundance: -
CDR3aa: ASSRGSSYEQY

v_gene: TRBV5-6
j_gene: TRBJ1-1
abundance: -
CDR3aa: ASSLAVNTEAF

v_gene: TRBV5-1
j_gene: TRBJ1-1
abundance: -
CDR3aa: ASSPREGANTEAF